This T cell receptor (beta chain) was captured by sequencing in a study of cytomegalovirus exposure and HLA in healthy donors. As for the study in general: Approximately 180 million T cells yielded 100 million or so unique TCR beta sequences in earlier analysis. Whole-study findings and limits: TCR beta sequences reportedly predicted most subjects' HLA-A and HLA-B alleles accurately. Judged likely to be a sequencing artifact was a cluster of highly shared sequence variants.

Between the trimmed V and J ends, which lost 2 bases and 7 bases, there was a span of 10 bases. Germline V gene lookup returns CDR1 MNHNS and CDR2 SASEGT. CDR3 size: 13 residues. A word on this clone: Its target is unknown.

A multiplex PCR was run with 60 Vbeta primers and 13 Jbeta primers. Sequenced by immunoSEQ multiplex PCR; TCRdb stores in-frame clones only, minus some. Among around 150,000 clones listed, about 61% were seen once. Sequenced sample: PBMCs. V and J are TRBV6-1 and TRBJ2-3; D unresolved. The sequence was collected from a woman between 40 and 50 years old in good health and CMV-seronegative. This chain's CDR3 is CASSEKWANTQYF. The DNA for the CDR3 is TGTGCCAGCAGTGAAAAGTGGGCAAATACGCAGTATTTT.